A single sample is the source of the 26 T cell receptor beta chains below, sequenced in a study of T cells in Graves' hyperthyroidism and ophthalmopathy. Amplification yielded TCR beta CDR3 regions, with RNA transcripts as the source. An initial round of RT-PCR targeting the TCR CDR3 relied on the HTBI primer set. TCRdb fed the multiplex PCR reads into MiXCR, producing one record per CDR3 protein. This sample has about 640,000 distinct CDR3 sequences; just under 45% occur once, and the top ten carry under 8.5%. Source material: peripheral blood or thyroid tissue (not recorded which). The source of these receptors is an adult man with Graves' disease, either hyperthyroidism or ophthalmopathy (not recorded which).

In DNA form, the CDR3 reads TGTGCCAGCAGCCCCGGGACAGGGGGTCTTTCGGGAAACACCATATATTTT. This translates into CASSPGTGGLSGNTIYF. The chain carries TRBV7-8 and TRBJ1-3; 11 bases agree with TRBD1. The CDR3 totals 17 residues. The V gene end was trimmed by 5 bases and the J gene end by 4 bases; junction bases not matched to a gene: 10. CDR1 and CDR2 (germline): SGHVS, FQNEAQ.

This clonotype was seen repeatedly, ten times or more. In DNA, the CDR3 is TGTGCCAGCAGCGAGGAGCTGTTTTTT. Translating gives CASSEELFF. The chain uses TRBV7-9 and TRBJ2-2; D ambiguous. This CDR3 has 9 amino acids. Germline CDR1 reads SEHNR; CDR2 reads FQNEAQ (reference sequence). Trimming removed 5 bases from V and 10 bases from J, with 2 bases in between.

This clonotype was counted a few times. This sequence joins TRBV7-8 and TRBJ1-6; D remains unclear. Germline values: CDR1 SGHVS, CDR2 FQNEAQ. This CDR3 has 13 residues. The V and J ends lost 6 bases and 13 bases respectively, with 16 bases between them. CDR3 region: CASSLSRLHPLHF. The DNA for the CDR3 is TGTGCCAGCAGTTTATCTCGCCTCCATCCCCTCCACTTT.

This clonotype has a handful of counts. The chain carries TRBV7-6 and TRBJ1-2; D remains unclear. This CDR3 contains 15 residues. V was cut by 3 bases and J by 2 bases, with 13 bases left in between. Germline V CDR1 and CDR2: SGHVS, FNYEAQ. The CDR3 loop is CASSLEDLSNYGYTF. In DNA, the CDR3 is TGTGCCAGCAGCTTGGAGGACCTTTCAAACTATGGCTACACCTTC.

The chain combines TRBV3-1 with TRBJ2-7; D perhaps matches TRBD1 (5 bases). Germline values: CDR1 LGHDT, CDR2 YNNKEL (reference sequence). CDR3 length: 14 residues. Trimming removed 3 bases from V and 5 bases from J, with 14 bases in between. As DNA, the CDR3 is TGTGCCAGCAGCCACAAGGGGAAGGGCAACGAGCAGTACTTC. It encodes CASSHKGKGNEQYF.

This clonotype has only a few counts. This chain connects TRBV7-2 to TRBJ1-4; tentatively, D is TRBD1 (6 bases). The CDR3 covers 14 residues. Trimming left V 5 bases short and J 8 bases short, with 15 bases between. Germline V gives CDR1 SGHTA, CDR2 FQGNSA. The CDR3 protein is CASSLRTVSEKLFF. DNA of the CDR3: TGTGCCAGCAGCCTAAGGACAGTCTCCGAAAAACTGTTTTTT.

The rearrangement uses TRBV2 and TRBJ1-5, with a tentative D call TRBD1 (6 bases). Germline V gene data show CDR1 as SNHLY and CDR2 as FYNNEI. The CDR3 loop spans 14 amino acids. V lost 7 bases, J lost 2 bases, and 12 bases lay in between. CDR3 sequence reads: CASNFGTRNQPQHF. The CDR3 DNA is TGTGCCAGCAATTTCGGGACACGCAATCAGCCCCAGCATTTT.

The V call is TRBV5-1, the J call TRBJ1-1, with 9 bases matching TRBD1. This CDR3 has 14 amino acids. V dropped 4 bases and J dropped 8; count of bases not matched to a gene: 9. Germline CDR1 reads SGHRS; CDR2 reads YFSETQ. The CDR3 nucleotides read TGCGCCAGCAGCCTGGGACAGGGCCCGGTAGAAGCTTTCTTT. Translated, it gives CASSLGQGPVEAFF.

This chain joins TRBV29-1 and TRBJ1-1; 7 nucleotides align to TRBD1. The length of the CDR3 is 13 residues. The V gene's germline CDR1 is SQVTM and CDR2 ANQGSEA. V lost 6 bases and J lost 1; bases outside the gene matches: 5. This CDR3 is CSVTGSGNTEAFF. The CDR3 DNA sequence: TGCAGCGTGACAGGGAGTGGGAACACTGAAGCTTTCTTT.

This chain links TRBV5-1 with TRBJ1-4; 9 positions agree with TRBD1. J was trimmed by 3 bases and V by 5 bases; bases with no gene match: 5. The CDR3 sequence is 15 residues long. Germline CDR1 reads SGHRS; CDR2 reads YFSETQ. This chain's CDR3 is CASSYWTGANEKLFF. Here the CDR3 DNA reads TGCGCCAGCAGTTATTGGACAGGGGCTAATGAAAAACTGTTTTTT.

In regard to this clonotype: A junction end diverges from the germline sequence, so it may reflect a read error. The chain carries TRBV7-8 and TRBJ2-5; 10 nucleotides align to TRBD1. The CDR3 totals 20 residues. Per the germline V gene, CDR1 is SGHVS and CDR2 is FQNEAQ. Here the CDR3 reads CVSSSTIGGETGGNQETQYF. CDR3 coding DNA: TGTGTCAGCAGCTCCACTATTGGGGGAGAGACAGGGGGCAACCAGGAGACCCAGTACTTC.

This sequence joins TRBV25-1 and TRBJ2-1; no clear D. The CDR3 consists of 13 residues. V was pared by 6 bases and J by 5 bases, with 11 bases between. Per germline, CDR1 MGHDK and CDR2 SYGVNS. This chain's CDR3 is CASSEPGDNEQFF. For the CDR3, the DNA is TGTGCCAGCAGCGAACCTGGAGACAATGAGCAGTTCTTC.

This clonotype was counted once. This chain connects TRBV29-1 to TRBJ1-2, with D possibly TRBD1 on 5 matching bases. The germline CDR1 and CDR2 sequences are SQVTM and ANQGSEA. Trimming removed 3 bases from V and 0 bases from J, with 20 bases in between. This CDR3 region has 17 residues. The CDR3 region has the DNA TGCAGCGTTGATCGTTCCTCAGGGAGGTGGTCTAACTATGGCTACACCTTC. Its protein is CSVDRSSGRWSNYGYTF.

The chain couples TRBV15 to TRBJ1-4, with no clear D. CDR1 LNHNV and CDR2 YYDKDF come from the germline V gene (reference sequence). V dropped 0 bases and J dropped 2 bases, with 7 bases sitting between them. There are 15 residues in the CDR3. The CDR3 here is CATSRDKGTNEKLFF. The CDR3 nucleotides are TGTGCCACCAGCAGAGATAAGGGTACTAATGAAAAACTGTTTTTT.

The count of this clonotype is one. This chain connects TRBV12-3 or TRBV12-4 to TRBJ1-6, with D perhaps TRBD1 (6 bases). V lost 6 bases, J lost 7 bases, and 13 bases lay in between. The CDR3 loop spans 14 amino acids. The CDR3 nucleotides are TGTGCCAGCAGCAAGGGGGTTGGGAATTCACCCCTCCACTTT. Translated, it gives CASSKGVGNSPLHF.

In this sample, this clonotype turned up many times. CDR3 nucleotide sequence: TGTGCCAGCAGGGCCAGCGGGGGGGCCTACGAGCAGTACTTC. As protein: CASRASGGAYEQYF. This chain connects TRBV6-5 to TRBJ2-7, with 10 bases that match TRBD2. The junction had 4 bases not matched to a gene; V was cut back by 6 bases and J by 2 bases. CDR3 length equals 14 residues. CDR1 is MNHEY, CDR2 SVGAGI, per germline.

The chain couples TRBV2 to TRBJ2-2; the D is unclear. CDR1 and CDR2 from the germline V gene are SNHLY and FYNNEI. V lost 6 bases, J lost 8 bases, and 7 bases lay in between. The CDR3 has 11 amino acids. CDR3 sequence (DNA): TGTGCCAGCAGGACCCAAGGGGAGCTGTTTTTT. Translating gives CASRTQGELFF.

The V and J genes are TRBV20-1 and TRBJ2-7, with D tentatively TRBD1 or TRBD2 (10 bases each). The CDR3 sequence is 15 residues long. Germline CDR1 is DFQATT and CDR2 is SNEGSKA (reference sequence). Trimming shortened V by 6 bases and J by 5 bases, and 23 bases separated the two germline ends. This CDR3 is CSARTGGLAGDEQYF. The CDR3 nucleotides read TGCAGTGCAAGGACAGGGGGGCTAGCGGGAGACGAGCAGTACTTC.

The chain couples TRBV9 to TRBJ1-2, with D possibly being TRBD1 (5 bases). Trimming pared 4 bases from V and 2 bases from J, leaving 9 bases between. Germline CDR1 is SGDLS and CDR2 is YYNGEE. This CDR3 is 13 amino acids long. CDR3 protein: CASSRGVNYGYTF. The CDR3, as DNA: TGTGCCAGCAGCCGGGGGGTGAACTATGGCTACACCTTC. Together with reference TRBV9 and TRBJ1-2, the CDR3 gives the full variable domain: DSGVTQTPKHLITATGQRVTLRCSPRSGDLSVYWYQQSLDQGLQFLIQYYNGEERAKGNILERFSAQQFPDLHSELNLSSLELGDSALYFCASSRGVNYGYTFGSGTRLTVV.

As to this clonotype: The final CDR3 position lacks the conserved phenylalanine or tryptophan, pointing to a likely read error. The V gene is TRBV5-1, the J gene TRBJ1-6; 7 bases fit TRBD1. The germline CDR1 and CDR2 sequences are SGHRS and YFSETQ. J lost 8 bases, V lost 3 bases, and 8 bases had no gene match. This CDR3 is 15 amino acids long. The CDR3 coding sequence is TGCGCCAGCAGCTGGGGTAGGGGGCGAGATTCACCCCTCCACTGT. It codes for CASSWGRGRDSPLHC.

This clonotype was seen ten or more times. The CDR3 region is CASSASGQSNQPQHF. CDR3 nucleotide sequence: TGTGCCAGTAGTGCCTCGGGACAGAGCAATCAGCCCCAGCATTTT. The J gene is TRBJ1-5, the V gene TRBV19; 7 bases agree with TRBD1. This CDR3 region has 15 residues. Germline V lookup: CDR1 LNHDA, CDR2 SQIVND (reference sequence). V was clipped by 5 bases and J by 1 base; unmatched bases: 5.

The CDR3 sequence is CASRPGGLNTEAFF. The DNA for the CDR3 is TGTGCCAGCAGACCGGGGGGTTTGAACACTGAAGCTTTCTTT. V is TRBV7-9 and J is TRBJ1-1; possibly TRBD1 for D (5 bases). This CDR3 has 14 amino acids. Trimming took 6 bases from V and 0 from J, leaving 11 bases between them. From germline, CDR1 is SEHNR and CDR2 FQNEAQ (reference sequence).

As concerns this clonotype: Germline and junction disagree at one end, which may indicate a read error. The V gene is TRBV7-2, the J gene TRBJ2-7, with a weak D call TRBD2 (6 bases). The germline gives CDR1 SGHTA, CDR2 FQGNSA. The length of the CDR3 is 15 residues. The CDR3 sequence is CASSLELVGGDERYF. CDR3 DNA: TGTGCCAGCAGCTTGGAACTGGTAGGAGGGGACGAGCGGTACTTC.

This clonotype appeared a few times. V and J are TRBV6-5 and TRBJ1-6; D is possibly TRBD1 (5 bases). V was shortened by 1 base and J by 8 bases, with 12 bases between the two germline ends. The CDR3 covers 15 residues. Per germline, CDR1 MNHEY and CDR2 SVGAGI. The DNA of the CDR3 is TGTGCCAGCAGTTACTTCCAGGGTGAACATTCACCCCTCCACTTT. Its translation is CASSYFQGEHSPLHF.

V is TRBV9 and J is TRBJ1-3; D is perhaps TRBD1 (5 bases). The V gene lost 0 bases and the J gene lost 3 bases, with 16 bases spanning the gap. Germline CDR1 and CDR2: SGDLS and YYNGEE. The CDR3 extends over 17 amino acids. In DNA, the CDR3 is TGTGCCAGCAGCGTAGTTGGGACGGTGTCAGGTGGAAACACCATATATTTT. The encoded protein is CASSVVGTVSGGNTIYF.

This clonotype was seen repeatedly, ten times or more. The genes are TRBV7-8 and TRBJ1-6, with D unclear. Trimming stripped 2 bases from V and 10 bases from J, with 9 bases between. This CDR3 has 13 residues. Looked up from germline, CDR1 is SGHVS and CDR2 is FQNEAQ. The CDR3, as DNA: TGTGCCAGCAGCTTATTCGAGCGGTCACCCCTCCACTTT. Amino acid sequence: CASSLFERSPLHF.